The T cell receptor beta chain under discussion was sequenced for a study of T cells after yellow fever vaccination. A process of 5'RACE template switching, which added a universal primer site and UMIs, was used to make TCR cDNA. TCRdb reprocessed the 5' RACE reads with MiXCR, giving one entry per CDR3 protein. Here the sample spans 500,000 to 550,000 distinct CDR3 sequences, 21% being singletons. This clonotype was detected a few times. Its specificity is not known. Study-wide points: Most primary-vaccination clones reappeared after the booster (approximately 95% CD4, approximately 88% CD8).

Trimming took off 0 bases at V and 7 bases at J, with 11 bases between the two ends. Germline CDR1 and CDR2: SGHNT and YYREEE (reference sequence). The CDR3 spans 13 residues. The input for sequencing was PBMCs, taken approximately 20 days after the first yellow fever vaccination. The J gene is TRBJ2-7, the V gene TRBV5-4; D may correspond to TRBD1 or TRBD2 (5 bases each). The receptor was derived from a man between 18 and 29 years old who received the YFV17D yellow fever vaccine. CDR3 sequence reads: CASSLGAGREQYV. The CDR3 DNA follows: TGTGCCAGCAGCTTGGGGGCAGGGAGAGAGCAGTACGTC.